A selection of T cell receptor beta chains follows, all from one sample in a study of T and B cells in COVID-19 patients. TCRdb ran MiXCR on the multiplex PCR reads and lists one entry per CDR3 protein. The sample has thousands of distinct CDR3 sequences; 25% to 35% are singletons. The sequencing sample was made of blood. Receptors originate from a human donor with active COVID-19. The CDR3 runs from the conserved cysteine through the conserved F or W. A D gene is named only where the DNA matches it firmly. Clone size is stated in some rows and not others, as once, few, many or a class when expanded.

v_call	d_call	clone_size	j_call	cdr3_nt	cdr3_aa
TRBV6-2/TRBV6-3	TRBD1	.	TRBJ1-6	TGTGCCAGCAGTTACTGGACAGGGTATTCACCCCTCCACTTT	CASSYWTGYSPLHF
TRBV19	.	large	TRBJ2-6	TGTGCCAGTAGTAATGGCAGATTGACTGGGGCCAACGTCCTGACTTTC	CASSNGRLTGANVLTF
TRBV7-9	.	.	TRBJ1-1	TGTGCCAGCAGCTCCCGGACAGTAGAAAGTGAAGCTTTCTTT	CASSSRTVESEAFF
TRBV12-3/TRBV12-4	TRBD1	.	TRBJ1-1	TGTGCCAGCGGCCGGCCGACGGGGGGACAGGGAAGGGCTGAAGCTTTCTTT	CASGRPTGGQGRAEAFF
TRBV21-1	.	.	TRBJ2-7	TGTGCCAGCAGCAAAGACTCCGGCGAGCAGTACTTC	CASSKDSGEQYF
TRBV12-3/TRBV12-4	.	.	TRBJ1-5	TGTGCCAGCAGTTTGGTGGGGGGCGGCAATCAGCCCCAGCATTTT	CASSLVGGGNQPQHF
TRBV14	.	.	TRBJ1-2	TGTGCCAGCAGCCAAGCACAGACGGCCGGCTACACCTTC	CASSQAQTAGYTF
TRBV5-4	.	.	TRBJ1-6	TGTGCCAGCAGTTTGAAAGGCTTAACGGCCCTCCACTTT	CASSLKGLTALHF
TRBV6-2/TRBV6-3	TRBD2	medium-sized	TRBJ2-7	TGTGCCAGCACGAGAGCGGGAGGGCCTTACGAGCAGTACTTC	CASTRAGGPYEQYF
TRBV7-6	.	medium-sized	TRBJ2-7	TGTGCCAGCAGCCCCACAGGGACTTCCGCGTCCTACGAGCAGTACTTC	CASSPTGTSASYEQYF
TRBV11-2	.	.	TRBJ1-5	TGTGCCAGCAGCTTAGGGACGGGGCAGCCCCAGCATTTT	CASSLGTGQPQHF
TRBV6-1	.	many	TRBJ2-4	TGTGCCAGCAGTTTAAACAGGGATAGAAACATTCAGTACTTC	CASSLNRDRNIQYF
TRBV29-1	.	.	TRBJ2-7	TGCAGCGTTGGTGGGGGAGGCAAGGGTAGGTCCTACGAGCAGTACTTC	CSVGGGGKGRSYEQYF
TRBV5-6	.	.	TRBJ1-1	TGTGCCAGCAGCTTGGCCTCTCGGGACATTGAAGCTTTCTTT	CASSLASRDIEAFF
TRBV10-3	.	medium-sized	TRBJ2-7	TGTGCCATCAGTGAGGTGCAGGGAGGCGAGCAGTACTTC	CAISEVQGGEQYF
TRBV29-1	TRBD1	.	TRBJ2-7	TGCAGCGTTGTCAGGGACAGGGGGCCGTACGAGCAGTACTTC	CSVVRDRGPYEQYF
TRBV28	TRBD1	.	TRBJ1-4	TGTGCCAGCAGTTTGCCCGGGACAGGGAATGAAAAACTGTTTTTT	CASSLPGTGNEKLFF
TRBV24-1	.	many	TRBJ2-5	TGTGCCACCAGTGATTTGCAAGGGGCCGAAGAGACCCAGTACTTC	CATSDLQGAEETQYF
TRBV6-5	.	.	TRBJ2-7	TGTGCCAGCGCGGGTATCGAGCAGTACTTC	CASAGIEQYF
TRBV20-1	.	few	TRBJ2-3	TGCAGTGCTAGAGTTGGCGGTAGCTGGAGCACAGATACGCAGTATTTT	CSARVGGSWSTDTQYF
TRBV6-6	TRBD2	.	TRBJ2-3	TGTGCCAGCGGGAAGGGGACTAGCCGCGTCAGCACAGATACGCAGTATTTT	CASGKGTSRVSTDTQYF
TRBV5-6	TRBD1	.	TRBJ2-6	TGTGCCAGCATAGGACAGGGAAGCACTGGGGCCAACGTCCTGACTTTC	CASIGQGSTGANVLTF
TRBV6-2/TRBV6-3	TRBD2	medium-sized	TRBJ2-2	TGTGCCAGCAGTAAGACTAGCGTTAACACCGGGGAGCTGTTTTTT	CASSKTSVNTGELFF
TRBV4-2	.	.	TRBJ2-1	TGTGCCAGCAGCTCCGTGAGAGCGGCTTACAATGAGCAGTTCTTC	CASSSVRAAYNEQFF
TRBV7-9	.	.	TRBJ1-1	TGTGCCAGCAGCTTAACCCCGACGACTGAAGCTTTCTTT	CASSLTPTTEAFF
TRBV6-6	.	many	TRBJ1-4	TGTGCCAGCAGTTCGAGCAGGGTAGATGAAAAACTGTTTTTT	CASSSSRVDEKLFF
TRBV5-1	TRBD1	few	TRBJ1-3	TGCGCCAGCAGCTTTGACAGGGCTGGAGTCCGTGGAAACACCATATATTTT	CASSFDRAGVRGNTIYF
TRBV20-1	.	few	TRBJ2-2	TGCAGTGCTAGAGGGGACACCGGGGAGCTGTTTTTT	CSARGDTGELFF
TRBV5-4	TRBD1	medium-sized	TRBJ2-1	TGTGCCAGCAGCTTGGGACAGGGCAATGAGCAGTTCTTC	CASSLGQGNEQFF
TRBV6-5	.	medium-sized	TRBJ2-4	TGTGCCAGCAGAACCGGGACATCCCTCAAAAACATTCAGTACTTC	CASRTGTSLKNIQYF
TRBV5-1	.	.	TRBJ1-1	TGCGCCAGCAGCGGGCTGGGGGGGATGAACACTGAAGCTTTCTTT	CASSGLGGMNTEAFF
TRBV11-1	.	medium-sized	TRBJ2-7	TGTGCCAGCAGCTTCGGTCTCGGGCGGACTTTTAGCTCCTACGAGCAGTACTTC	CASSFGLGRTFSSYEQYF
TRBV28	TRBD2	.	TRBJ2-1	TGTGCCAGCGGCACTGCGGCTAGCGGGAGCAATGATCAGTTCTTC	CASGTAASGSNDQFF
TRBV19	TRBD2	.	TRBJ2-1	TGTGCCAGTAGCGGGACTAGCGGGAACAATGAGCAGTTCTTC	CASSGTSGNNEQFF
TRBV20-1	.	.	TRBJ1-5	TGCAGTGCTTACCCCCTTGGTGAGTGGGGCAATCAGCCCCAGCATTTT	CSAYPLGEWGNQPQHF
TRBV19	.	medium-sized	TRBJ1-4	TGTGCCAGTAGTATAAGGCAGGACTATGTAGGGAGGACCCTCCCAACTAATGAAAAACTGTTTTTT	CASSIRQDYVGRTLPTNEKLFF
TRBV5-1	.	.	TRBJ2-2	TGCGCCAGCAGCTTGGTGCCGGGAAACACCGGGGAGCTGTTTTTT	CASSLVPGNTGELFF
TRBV12-3/TRBV12-4	TRBD1	many	TRBJ1-1	TGTGCCAGCAGTCCAGGGGGCACTGAAGCTTTCTTT	CASSPGGTEAFF
TRBV27	TRBD2	.	TRBJ2-2	TGTGCCAGCAGCTCTACTAGCGGGAGGGGCACCGGGGAGCTGTTTTTT	CASSSTSGRGTGELFF
TRBV12-3/TRBV12-4	.	few	TRBJ2-5	TGTGCCAGCAGTTTAGCGGCTAGAGGAGAGACCCAGTACTTC	CASSLAARGETQYF
TRBV27	.	medium-sized	TRBJ1-3	TGTGCCAGAGGCGGGACTAAGACTGGAAACACCATATATTTT	CARGGTKTGNTIYF
TRBV20-1	TRBD1	.	TRBJ2-7	TGCAGTGCGACGGGACAGGGGGCGAGGGTGCAGTACTTC	CSATGQGARVQYF
TRBV19	TRBD1	medium-sized	TRBJ1-1	TGTGCCACCCGGACAGGGGGCCGGAACACTGAAGCTTTCTTT	CATRTGGRNTEAFF
TRBV7-6	TRBD1	.	TRBJ1-2	TGTGCCAGCAGCTTCAGGGGGCGGACAGGGGGTTGCTATGGCTACACCTTC	CASSFRGRTGGCYGYTF
TRBV11-3	.	large	TRBJ2-1	TGTGCCAGCAGCTTACGACTACCTACAGGCAATGAGCAGTTCTTC	CASSLRLPTGNEQFF
TRBV6-1	.	medium-sized	TRBJ1-3	TGTGCCAGCAGTGAAGGCAGAGGTCCTGGAAACACCATATATTTT	CASSEGRGPGNTIYF
TRBV27	.	medium-sized	TRBJ2-7	TGTGCCAGCAGTTGGGACCTCCCCGGCCGATCCTACGAGCAGTACTTC	CASSWDLPGRSYEQYF
TRBV30	.	medium-sized	TRBJ2-1	TGTGCCTGGAGCGACAATGAGCAGTTCTTC	CAWSDNEQFF